This TCR beta chain was captured by sequencing in a study of a mutant IDH1 vaccine in newly diagnosed glioma. Across the whole study: Treated patients showed a male proportion of roughly 60%, a female proportion of roughly 38%, and a mean age of 40.4 years. Before enrollment, the patients had been treated with radiotherapy alone, temozolomide alone, or both together. Most of them had received both.

Sequencing used immunoSEQ multiplex PCR; TCRdb keeps in-frame clones, though not all of them. The data contain 50,000 to 65,000 clones, 80% to 90% of them seen just once; the ten biggest clones take up about 21%. Time point reported: baseline, week 1 (first vaccination visit). The treatment denotes: pre-vaccination baseline after standard-of-care therapy. Source: PBMCs, taken from a glioma patient treated with radiotherapy, temozolomide or both. The clonotype originates from a man aged 18 to 30 with glioma.

CDR3 DNA sequence: TGTGCCAGTAGTATAGATAAAGACGGGGAGCAGTACTTC. Translation: CASSIDKDGEQYF. The chain has TRBV19 and TRBJ2-7; unclear D gene. Trimming left V 0 bases short and J 7 bases short, with 10 bases between. CDR1 and CDR2 (germline): LNHDA, SQIVND (reference sequence). The CDR3 loop spans 13 amino acids. The complete variable domain, with remaining parts taken from reference TRBV19 and TRBJ2-7, reads DGGITQSPKYLFRKEGQNVTLSCEQNLNHDAMYWYRQDPGQGLRLIYYSQIVNDFQKGDIAEGYSVSREKKESFPLTVTSAQKNPTAFYLCASSIDKDGEQYFGPGTRLTVT.